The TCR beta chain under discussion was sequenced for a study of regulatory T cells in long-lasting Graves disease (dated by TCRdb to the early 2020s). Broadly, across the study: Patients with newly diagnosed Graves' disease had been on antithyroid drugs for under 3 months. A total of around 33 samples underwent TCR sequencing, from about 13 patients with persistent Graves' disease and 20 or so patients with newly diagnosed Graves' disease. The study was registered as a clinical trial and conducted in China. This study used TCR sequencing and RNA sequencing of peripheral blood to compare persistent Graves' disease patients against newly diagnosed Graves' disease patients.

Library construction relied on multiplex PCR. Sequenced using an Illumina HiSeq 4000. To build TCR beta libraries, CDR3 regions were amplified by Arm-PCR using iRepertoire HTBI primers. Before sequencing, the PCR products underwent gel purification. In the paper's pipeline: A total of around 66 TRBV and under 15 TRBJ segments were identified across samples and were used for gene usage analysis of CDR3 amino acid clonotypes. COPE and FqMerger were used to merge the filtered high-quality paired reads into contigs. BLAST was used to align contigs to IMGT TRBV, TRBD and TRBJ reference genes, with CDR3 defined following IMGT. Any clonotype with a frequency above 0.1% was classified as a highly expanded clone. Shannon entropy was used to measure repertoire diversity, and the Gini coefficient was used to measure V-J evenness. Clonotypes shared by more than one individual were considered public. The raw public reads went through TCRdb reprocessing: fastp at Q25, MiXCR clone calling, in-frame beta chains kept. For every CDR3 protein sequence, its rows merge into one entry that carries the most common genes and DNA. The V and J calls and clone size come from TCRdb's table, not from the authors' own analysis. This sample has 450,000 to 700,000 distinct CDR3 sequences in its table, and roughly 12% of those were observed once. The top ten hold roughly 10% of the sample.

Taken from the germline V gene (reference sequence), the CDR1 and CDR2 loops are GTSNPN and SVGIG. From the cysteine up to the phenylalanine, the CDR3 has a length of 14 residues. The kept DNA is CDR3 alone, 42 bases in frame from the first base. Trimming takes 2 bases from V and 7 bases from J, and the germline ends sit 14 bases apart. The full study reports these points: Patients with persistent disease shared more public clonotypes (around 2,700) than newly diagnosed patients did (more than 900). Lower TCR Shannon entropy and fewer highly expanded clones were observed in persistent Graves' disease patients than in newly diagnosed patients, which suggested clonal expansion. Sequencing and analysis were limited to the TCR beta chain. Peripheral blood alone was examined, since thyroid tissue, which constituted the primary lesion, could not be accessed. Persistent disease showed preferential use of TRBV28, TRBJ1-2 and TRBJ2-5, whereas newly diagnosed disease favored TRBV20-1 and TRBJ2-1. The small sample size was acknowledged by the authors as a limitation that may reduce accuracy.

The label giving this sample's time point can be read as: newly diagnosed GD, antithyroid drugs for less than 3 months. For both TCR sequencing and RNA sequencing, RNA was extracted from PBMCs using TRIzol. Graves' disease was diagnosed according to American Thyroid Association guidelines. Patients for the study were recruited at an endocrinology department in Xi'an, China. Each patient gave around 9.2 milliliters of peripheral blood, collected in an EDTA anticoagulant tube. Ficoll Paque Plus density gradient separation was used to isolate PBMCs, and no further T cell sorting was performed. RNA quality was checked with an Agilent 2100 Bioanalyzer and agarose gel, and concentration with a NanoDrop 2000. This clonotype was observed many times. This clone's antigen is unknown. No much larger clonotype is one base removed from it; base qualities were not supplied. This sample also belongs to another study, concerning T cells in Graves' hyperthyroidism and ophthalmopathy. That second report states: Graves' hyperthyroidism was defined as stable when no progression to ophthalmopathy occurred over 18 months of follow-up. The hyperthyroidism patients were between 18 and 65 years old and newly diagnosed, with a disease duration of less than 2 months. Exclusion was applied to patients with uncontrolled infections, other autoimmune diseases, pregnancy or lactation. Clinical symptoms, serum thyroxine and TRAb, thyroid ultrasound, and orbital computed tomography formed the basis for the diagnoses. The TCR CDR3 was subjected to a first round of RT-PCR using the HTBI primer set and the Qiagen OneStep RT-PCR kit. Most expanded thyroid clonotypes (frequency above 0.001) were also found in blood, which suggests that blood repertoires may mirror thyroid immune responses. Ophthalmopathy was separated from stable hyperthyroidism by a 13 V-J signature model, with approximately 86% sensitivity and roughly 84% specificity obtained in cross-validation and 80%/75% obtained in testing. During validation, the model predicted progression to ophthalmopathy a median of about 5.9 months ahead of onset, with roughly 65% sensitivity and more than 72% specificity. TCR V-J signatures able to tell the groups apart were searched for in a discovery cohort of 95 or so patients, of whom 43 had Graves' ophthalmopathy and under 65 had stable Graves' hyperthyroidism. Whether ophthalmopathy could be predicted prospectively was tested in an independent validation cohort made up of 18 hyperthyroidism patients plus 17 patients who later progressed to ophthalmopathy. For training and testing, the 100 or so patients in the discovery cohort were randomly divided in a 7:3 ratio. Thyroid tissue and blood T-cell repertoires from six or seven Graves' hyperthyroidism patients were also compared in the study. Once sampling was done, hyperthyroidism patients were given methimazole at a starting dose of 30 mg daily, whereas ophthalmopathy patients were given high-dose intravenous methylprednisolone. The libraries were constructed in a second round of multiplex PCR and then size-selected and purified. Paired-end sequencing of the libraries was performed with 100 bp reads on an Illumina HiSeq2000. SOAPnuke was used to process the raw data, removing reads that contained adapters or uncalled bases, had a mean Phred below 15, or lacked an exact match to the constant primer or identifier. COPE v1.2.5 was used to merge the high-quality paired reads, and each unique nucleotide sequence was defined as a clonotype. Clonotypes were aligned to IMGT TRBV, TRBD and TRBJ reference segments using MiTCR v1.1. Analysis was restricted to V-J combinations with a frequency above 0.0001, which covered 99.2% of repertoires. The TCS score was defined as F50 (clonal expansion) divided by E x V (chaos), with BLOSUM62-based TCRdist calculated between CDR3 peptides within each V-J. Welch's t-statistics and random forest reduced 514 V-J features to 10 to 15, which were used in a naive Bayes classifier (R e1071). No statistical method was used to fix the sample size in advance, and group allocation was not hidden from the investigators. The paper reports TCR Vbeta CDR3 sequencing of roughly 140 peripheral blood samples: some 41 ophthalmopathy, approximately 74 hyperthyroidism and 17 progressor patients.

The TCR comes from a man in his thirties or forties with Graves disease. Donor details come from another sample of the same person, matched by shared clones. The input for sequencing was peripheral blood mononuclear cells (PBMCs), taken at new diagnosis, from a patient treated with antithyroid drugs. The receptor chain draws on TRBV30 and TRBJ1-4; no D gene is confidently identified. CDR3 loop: CAWSRAWGIEKLFF. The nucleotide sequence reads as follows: TGTGCCTGGAGTCGAGCGTGGGGTATTGAAAAACTGTTTTTT.